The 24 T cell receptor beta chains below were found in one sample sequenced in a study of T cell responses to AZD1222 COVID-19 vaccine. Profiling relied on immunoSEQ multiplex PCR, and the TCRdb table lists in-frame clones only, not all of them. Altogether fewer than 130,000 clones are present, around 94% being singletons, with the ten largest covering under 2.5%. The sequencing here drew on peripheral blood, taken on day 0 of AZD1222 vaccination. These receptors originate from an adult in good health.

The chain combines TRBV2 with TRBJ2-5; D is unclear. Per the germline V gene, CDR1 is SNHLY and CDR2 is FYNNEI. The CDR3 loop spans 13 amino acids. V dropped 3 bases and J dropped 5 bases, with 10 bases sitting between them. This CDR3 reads CASSDRMWETQYF. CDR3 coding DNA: TGTGCCAGCAGTGACAGGATGTGGGAGACCCAGTACTTC.

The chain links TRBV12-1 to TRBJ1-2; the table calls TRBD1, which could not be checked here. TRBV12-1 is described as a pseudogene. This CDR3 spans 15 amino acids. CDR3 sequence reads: CASSSRDRENYGYTF. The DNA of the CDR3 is TGTGCCAGCAGCTCCCGGGACAGGGAAAACTATGGCTACACCTTC.

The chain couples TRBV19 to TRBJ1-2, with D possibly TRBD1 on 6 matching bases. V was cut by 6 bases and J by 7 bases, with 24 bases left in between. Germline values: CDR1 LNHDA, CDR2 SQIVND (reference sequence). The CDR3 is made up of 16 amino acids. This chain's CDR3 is CASSFGRDILLSGYTF. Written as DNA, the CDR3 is TGTGCCAGTAGCTTTGGGCGGGACATCTTGCTATCTGGCTACACCTTC.

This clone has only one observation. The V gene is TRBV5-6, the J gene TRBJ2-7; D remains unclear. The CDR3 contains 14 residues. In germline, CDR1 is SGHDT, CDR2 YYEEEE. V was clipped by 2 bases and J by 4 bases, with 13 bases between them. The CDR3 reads CASSLKVTPYEQYF. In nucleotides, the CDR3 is TGTGCCAGCAGCTTAAAGGTGACCCCTTACGAGCAGTACTTC.

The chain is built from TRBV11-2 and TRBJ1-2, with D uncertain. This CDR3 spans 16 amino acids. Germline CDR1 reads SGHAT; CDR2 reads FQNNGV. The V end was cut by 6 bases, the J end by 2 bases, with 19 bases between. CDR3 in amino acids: CASRPAGGRVNYGYTF. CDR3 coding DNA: TGTGCCAGCAGGCCAGCGGGCGGCCGGGTCAACTATGGCTACACCTTC.

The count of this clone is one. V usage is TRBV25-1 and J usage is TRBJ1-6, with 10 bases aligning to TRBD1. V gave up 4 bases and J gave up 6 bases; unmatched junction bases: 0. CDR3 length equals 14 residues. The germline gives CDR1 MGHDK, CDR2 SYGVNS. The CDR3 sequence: CASSGQGANSPLHF. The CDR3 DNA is TGTGCCAGCAGTGGACAGGGGGCTAATTCACCCCTCCACTTT.

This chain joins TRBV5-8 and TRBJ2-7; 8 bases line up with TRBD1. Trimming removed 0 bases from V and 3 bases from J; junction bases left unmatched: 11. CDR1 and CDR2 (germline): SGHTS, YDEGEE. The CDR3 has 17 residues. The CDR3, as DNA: TGTGCCAGCAGCTTGGGCAGGGGGCGGACAAGGAGCTACGAGCAGTACTTC. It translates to CASSLGRGRTRSYEQYF.

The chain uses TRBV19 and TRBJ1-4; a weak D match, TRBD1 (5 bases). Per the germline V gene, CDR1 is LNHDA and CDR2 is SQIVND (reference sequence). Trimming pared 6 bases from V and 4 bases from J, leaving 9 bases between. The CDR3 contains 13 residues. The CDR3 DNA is TGTGCCAGTAGAGGGACGCTTAATGAAAAACTGTTTTTT. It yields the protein CASRGTLNEKLFF.

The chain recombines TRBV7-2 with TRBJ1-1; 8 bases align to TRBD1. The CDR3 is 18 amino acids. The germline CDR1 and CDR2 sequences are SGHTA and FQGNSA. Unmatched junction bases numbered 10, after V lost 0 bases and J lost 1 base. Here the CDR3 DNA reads TGTGCCAGCAGCTTAGCCCACCCAAGCAGGGGGCAGAACACTGAAGCTTTCTTT. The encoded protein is CASSLAHPSRGQNTEAFF.

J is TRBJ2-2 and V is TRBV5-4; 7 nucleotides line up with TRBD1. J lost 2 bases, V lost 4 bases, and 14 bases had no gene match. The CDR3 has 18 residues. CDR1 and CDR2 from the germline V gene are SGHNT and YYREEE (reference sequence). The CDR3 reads CASSGKGQPLSNTGELFF. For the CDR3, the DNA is TGTGCCAGCAGCGGCAAGGGACAGCCTCTAAGTAACACCGGGGAGCTGTTTTTT.

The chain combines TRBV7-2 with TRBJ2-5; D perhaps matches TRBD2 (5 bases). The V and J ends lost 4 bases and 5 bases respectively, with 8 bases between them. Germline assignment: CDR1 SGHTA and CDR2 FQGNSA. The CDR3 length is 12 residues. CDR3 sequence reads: CASSSLAETQYF. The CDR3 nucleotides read TGTGCCAGCAGCTCCTTAGCGGAGACCCAGTACTTC.

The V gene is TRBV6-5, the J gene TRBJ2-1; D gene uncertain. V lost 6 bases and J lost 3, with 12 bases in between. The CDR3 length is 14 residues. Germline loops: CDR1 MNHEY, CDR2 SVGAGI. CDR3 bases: TGTGCCAGCAGCACAATGACCAGCTACAATGAGCAGTTCTTC. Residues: CASSTMTSYNEQFF.

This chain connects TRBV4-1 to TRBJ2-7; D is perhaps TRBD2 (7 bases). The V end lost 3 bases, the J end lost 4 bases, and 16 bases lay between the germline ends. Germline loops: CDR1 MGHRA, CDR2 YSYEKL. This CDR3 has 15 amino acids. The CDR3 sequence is CASSQPSRGAYEQYF. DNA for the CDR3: TGCGCCAGCAGCCAGCCTTCCCGGGGGGCTTACGAGCAGTACTTC.

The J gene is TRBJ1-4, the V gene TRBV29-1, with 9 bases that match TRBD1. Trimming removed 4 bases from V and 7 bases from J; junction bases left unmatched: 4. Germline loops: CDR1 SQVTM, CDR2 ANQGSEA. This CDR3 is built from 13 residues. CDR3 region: CSVARQGGEKLFF. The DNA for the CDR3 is TGCAGCGTTGCGAGACAGGGGGGTGAAAAACTGTTTTTT.

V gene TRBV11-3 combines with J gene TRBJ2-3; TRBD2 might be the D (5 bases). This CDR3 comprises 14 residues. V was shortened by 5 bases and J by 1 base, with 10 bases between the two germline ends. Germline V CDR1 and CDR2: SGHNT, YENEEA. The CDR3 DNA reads TGTGCCAGCAGCGACTACACAGGCACAGATACGCAGTATTTT. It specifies CASSDYTGTDTQYF.

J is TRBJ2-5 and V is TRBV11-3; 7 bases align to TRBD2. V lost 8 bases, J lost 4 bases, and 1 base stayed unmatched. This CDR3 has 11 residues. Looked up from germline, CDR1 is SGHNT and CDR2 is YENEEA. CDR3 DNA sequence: TGTGCCAGCGGCGGGAGAGAGACCCAGTACTTC. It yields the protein CASGGRETQYF.

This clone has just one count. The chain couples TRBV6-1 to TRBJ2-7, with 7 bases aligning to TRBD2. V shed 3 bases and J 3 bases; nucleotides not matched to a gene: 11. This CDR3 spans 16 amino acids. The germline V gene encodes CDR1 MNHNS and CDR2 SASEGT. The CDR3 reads CASSDRLALPHYEQYF. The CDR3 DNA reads TGTGCCAGCAGTGACCGACTAGCTCTCCCCCACTACGAGCAGTACTTC.

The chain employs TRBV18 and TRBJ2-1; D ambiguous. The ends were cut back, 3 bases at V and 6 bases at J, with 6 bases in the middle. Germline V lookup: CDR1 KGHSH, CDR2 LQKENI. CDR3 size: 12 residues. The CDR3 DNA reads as TGTGCCAGCTCACCGGGTAGCAATGAGCAGTTCTTC. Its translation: CASSPGSNEQFF.

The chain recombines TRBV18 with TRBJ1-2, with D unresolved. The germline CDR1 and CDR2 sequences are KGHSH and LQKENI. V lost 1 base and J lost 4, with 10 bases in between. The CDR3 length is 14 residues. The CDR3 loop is CASSPREGGYGYTF. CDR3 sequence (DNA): TGTGCCAGCTCACCACGGGAGGGTGGCTATGGCTACACCTTC.

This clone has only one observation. This CDR3 is CATSSGNTIYF. CDR3 bases: TGTGCGACGAGCTCTGGAAACACCATATATTTT. The rearrangement uses TRBV6-5 and TRBJ1-3; D is undetermined. Germline V gives CDR1 MNHEY, CDR2 SVGAGI. There are 11 residues in the CDR3.

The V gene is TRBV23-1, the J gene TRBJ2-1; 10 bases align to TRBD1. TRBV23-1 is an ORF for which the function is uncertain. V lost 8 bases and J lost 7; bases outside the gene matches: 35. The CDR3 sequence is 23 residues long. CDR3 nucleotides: TGCGCCAGCCCCAGGAGGAAACGGGACAGGGGTGTCCCTGAAGTAGCGGAGGATAATGAGCAGTTCTTC. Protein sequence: CASPRRKRDRGVPEVAEDNEQFF.

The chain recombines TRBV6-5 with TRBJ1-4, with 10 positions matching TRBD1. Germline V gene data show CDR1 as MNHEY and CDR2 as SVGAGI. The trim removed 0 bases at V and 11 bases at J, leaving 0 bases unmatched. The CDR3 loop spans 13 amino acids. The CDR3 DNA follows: TGTGCCAGCAGTTACTCGGGACAGGGGAAACTGTTTTTT. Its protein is CASSYSGQGKLFF.

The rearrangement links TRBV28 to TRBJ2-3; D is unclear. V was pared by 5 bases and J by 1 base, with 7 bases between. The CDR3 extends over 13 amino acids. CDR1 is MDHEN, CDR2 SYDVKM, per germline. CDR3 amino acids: CASSLRGTDTQYF. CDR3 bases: TGTGCCAGCAGTCTCCGGGGCACAGATACGCAGTATTTT.

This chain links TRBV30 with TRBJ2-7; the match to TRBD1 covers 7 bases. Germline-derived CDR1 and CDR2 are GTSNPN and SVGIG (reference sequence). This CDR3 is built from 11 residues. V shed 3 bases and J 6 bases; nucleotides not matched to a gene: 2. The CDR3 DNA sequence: TGTGCCTGGAGGTCAGGGGGCGAGCAGTACTTC. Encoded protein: CAWRSGGEQYF. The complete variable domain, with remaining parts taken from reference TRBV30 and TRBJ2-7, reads SQTIHQWPATLVQPVGSPLSLECTVEGTSNPNLYWYRQAAGRGLQLLFYSVGIGQISSEVPQNLSASRPQDRQFILSSKKLLLSDSGFYLCAWRSGGEQYFGPGTRLTVT.